This entry describes one T cell receptor beta chain. Germline V lookup: CDR1 MNHEY, CDR2 SVGAGI. V lost 7 bases and J 7 bases, leaving 20 bases between the germline ends. CDR3 size: 14 residues. The source of the sample is a study of T-cell memory formation after mild COVID-19. TCRdb itself ran the 5' RACE reads through MiXCR, one entry per CDR3 protein. Counted here are fewer than 250,000 distinct CDR3 sequences, less than 20% occurring once; the ten biggest clones make up 2.1%. The J gene is TRBJ2-7, the V gene TRBV6-5; D tentatively fits TRBD1 or TRBD2 (6 bases each). The sequenced material came from PBMCs or a T cell subset sorted from them (not recorded which). The source of this sequence is an adult woman who had mild COVID-19 (a few samples of this study predate the infection). Cell type and time point are not known. CDR3 bases: TGTGCCAGCACCGGGGGCGGGCACGCGGGGGAGCAGTACTTC. Translated: CASTGGGHAGEQYF.